Shown below are 3 T cell receptor beta chains from a single sample sequenced in a study of blood T cell repertoires in COVID-19. The table came from immunoSEQ multiplex PCR; TCRdb's copy has only in-frame clones and leaves some out. This sample carries about 98,000 clones, 84% of them seen once, and the ten largest clones take around 10%. Sequencing was performed on peripheral blood. The source of these receptors is a man in his forties or fifties with active or convalescent COVID-19.

This clone was observed once. The chain links TRBV30 to TRBJ1-5; no definite D call. Between the trimmed V and J ends, which lost 3 bases and 0 bases, there was a span of 9 bases. The germline gives CDR1 GTSNPN, CDR2 SVGIG (reference sequence). The CDR3 sequence is 14 residues long. CDR3 nucleotides: TGTGCCTGGAGCCGGAGTAATAGCAATCAGCCCCAGCATTTT. Translating gives CAWSRSNSNQPQHF.

This clone was found once. The rearrangement uses TRBV7-9 and TRBJ2-3; D gene unclear. Looked up from germline, CDR1 is SEHNR and CDR2 is FQNEAQ (reference sequence). V was pared by 2 bases and J by 3 bases, with 9 bases between. The CDR3 runs 14 residues. The CDR3 loop is CASSLIGGTDTQYF. The CDR3 DNA reads TGTGCCAGCAGCTTAATCGGCGGAACAGATACGCAGTATTTT.

This chain uses TRBV11-1 with TRBJ2-3, with 10 bases matching TRBD2. The CDR3 contains 16 residues. Germline CDR1 and CDR2: SGHAT and FQDESV (reference sequence). The V segment lost 5 bases and the J segment 7 bases; nucleotides outside the gene matches: 12. The CDR3 protein is CASSARGLAGANTQYF. Written as DNA, the CDR3 is TGTGCCAGCAGCGCTAGAGGGCTAGCGGGGGCGAATACGCAGTATTTT.